Below are 16 T cell receptor beta chains sequenced from a single sample in a study of blood T cell repertoires in COVID-19. Sequenced by immunoSEQ multiplex PCR; TCRdb stores in-frame clones only, minus some. The sample lists roughly 480,000 clones, 80% to 90% occurring once. Sequences were obtained from peripheral blood. These receptors were taken from a man aged 18 to 30 with COVID-19, enrolled during active disease.

This clone was counted a single time. This chain links TRBV11-2 with TRBJ1-1, with D possibly matching TRBD1 (6 bases). The V and J ends lost 8 bases and 0 bases respectively, with 16 bases between them. Germline V CDR1 and CDR2: SGHAT, FQNNGV. The CDR3 totals 15 residues. The CDR3 sequence is CASLDEQGMNTEAFF. The CDR3, as DNA: TGTGCCAGCCTCGATGAACAGGGAATGAACACTGAAGCTTTCTTT.

The chain carries TRBV5-5 and TRBJ1-2, with 9 bases fitting TRBD1. Germline V gives CDR1 SGHKS, CDR2 YYEKEE (reference sequence). The CDR3 is 18 amino acids. The J segment lost 4 bases and the V segment lost 2 bases, leaving 15 bases of the junction unmatched. The CDR3 nucleotides are TGTGCCAGCAGCTTAAACGTTAGGGGGACAGGGTGGAGCTATGGCTACACCTTC. Amino acids: CASSLNVRGTGWSYGYTF. The full variable domain, in which reference TRBV5-5 and TRBJ1-2 provide the parts outside the CDR3, is DAGVTQSPTHLIKTRGQQVTLRCSPISGHKSVSWYQQVLGQGPQFIFQYYEKEERGRGNFPDRFSARQFPNYSSELNVNALLLGDSALYLCASSLNVRGTGWSYGYTFGSGTRLTVV.

The J gene is TRBJ2-3, the V gene TRBV2, with D tentatively TRBD1 (6 bases). V was pared by 7 bases and J by 0 bases, with 11 bases between. The length of the CDR3 is 14 residues. Germline V gene sequence: CDR1 SNHLY, CDR2 FYNNEI. The CDR3 DNA reads TGTGCCAGCAAAGGGGGAGCTAGCACAGATACGCAGTATTTT. The encoded protein is CASKGGASTDTQYF.

The chain is built from TRBV4-2 and TRBJ1-1; D uncertain. The CDR3 runs to 14 residues. In germline, CDR1 is LGHNA, CDR2 YNFKEQ. V lost 4 bases to trimming and J lost 7 bases, with 16 bases between them. The CDR3 reads CASSPKGLGSEAFF. In DNA, the CDR3 is TGTGCCAGCAGCCCGAAGGGCCTGGGGAGTGAAGCTTTCTTT.

This chain uses TRBV15 with TRBJ2-2; no firm D call. The CDR3 has 14 residues. V lost 0 bases and J lost 6, with 8 bases in between. Germline assignment: CDR1 LNHNV and CDR2 YYDKDF (reference sequence). This CDR3 reads CATSRDLAAGELFF. Written as DNA, the CDR3 is TGTGCCACCAGCAGAGATCTGGCGGCCGGGGAGCTGTTTTTT.

The chain employs TRBV6-1 and TRBJ2-7; 7 nucleotides align to TRBD2. The V and J ends lost 2 bases and 3 bases, in that order; junction bases with no gene match: 7. Germline loops: CDR1 MNHNS, CDR2 SASEGT. The CDR3 is 15 residues long. CDR3 sequence reads: CASSELSSGHYEQYF. The CDR3 DNA sequence: TGTGCCAGCAGTGAATTGTCTAGCGGTCACTACGAGCAGTACTTC.

The chain employs TRBV24-1 and TRBJ2-2; D may be TRBD2 (5 bases). The CDR3 totals 17 residues. CDR1 KGHDR and CDR2 SFDVKD come from the germline V gene. V was pared by 4 bases and J by 5 bases, with 19 bases between. As DNA, the CDR3 is TGTGCCACCAGTGAAACCCGGGGTAGGAAAAGAACCGGGGAGCTGTTTTTT. Protein product: CATSETRGRKRTGELFF.

V is TRBV7-9 and J is TRBJ2-1; 9 nucleotides line up with TRBD1. This CDR3 contains 14 residues. In germline, CDR1 is SEHNR, CDR2 FQNEAQ (reference sequence). Trimming cost V 5 bases and J 7 bases; bases outside gene matches: 6. The CDR3 here is CASSPTTGGNEQFF. The CDR3 DNA sequence: TGTGCCAGCAGCCCAACGACAGGGGGTAATGAGCAGTTCTTC.

This clone was seen only once. The V call is TRBV2, the J call TRBJ1-5; no definite D call. In germline, CDR1 is SNHLY, CDR2 FYNNEI. The V and J ends lost 0 bases and 7 bases respectively, with 7 bases between them. This CDR3 spans 13 amino acids. The CDR3 bases are TGTGCCAGCAGTGAAGCGCCCCGGCAGCCCCAGCATTTT. Encoded protein: CASSEAPRQPQHF.

The chain joins TRBV18 to TRBJ2-5; D is unclear. V lost 3 bases and J lost 2, with 10 bases in between. This CDR3 spans 14 amino acids. Germline V gene data show CDR1 as KGHSH and CDR2 as LQKENI. CDR3 residues: CASSPLTLQETQYF. In nucleotides, the CDR3 is TGTGCCAGCTCACCTTTGACATTACAAGAGACCCAGTACTTC.

The rearrangement links TRBV19 to TRBJ1-2, with D tentatively TRBD1 (6 bases). The CDR3 is 15 residues long. Germline CDR1 LNHDA, CDR2 SQIVND (reference sequence). Between the trimmed V and J ends, which lost 2 bases and 5 bases, there was a span of 15 bases. The CDR3: CASSISRQALYGYTF. The CDR3 nucleotides are TGTGCCAGTAGTATATCACGACAGGCCCTATATGGCTACACCTTC.

This clone has just one count. V usage is TRBV28 and J usage is TRBJ1-6; TRBD1 matches 7 bases. Germline V lookup: CDR1 MDHEN, CDR2 SYDVKM. CDR3 length: 14 residues. V trimming: 6 bases; J trimming: 4 bases; junction bases outside the gene matches: 3. CDR3 region: CASRSGGYNSPLHF. The CDR3 region has the DNA TGTGCCAGCAGGTCAGGGGGTTATAATTCACCCCTCCACTTT.

This clone has a single count. The chain joins TRBV19 to TRBJ2-2; TRBD1 aligns across 12 bases. Trimming cost V 7 bases and J 6 bases; bases outside gene matches: 6. Germline V gene data show CDR1 as LNHDA and CDR2 as SQIVND (reference sequence). There are 15 residues in the CDR3. CDR3 region: CASISGTGGSGELFF. The CDR3 coding sequence is TGTGCCAGTATTTCCGGGACAGGGGGCTCCGGGGAGCTGTTTTTT.

This clone came up once. V and J are TRBV7-8 and TRBJ1-1; D is unresolved. Trimming removed 5 bases from V and 0 bases from J, with 7 bases in between. CDR3 length: 13 residues. The germline gives CDR1 SGHVS, CDR2 FQNEAQ. The CDR3 nucleotides are TGTGCCAGCAGCCTGGAGATGAACACTGAAGCTTTCTTT. Translated, it gives CASSLEMNTEAFF.

The chain recombines TRBV6-5 with TRBJ2-1; 10 bases align to TRBD2. Looked up from germline, CDR1 is MNHEY and CDR2 is SVGAGI. This CDR3 is built from 15 residues. Trimming removed 5 bases from V and 9 bases from J; junction bases left unmatched: 10. CDR3 sequence reads: CASSPRLSGGGEQFF. In DNA form, the CDR3 reads TGTGCCAGCAGTCCACGACTAAGCGGGGGGGGTGAGCAGTTCTTC.

This clone was detected only once. The gene calls are TRBV18 and TRBJ2-3, with D maybe TRBD2 (6 bases). CDR1 KGHSH and CDR2 LQKENI come from the germline V gene. Trimming cost V 5 bases and J 4 bases, with 16 bases left between them. This CDR3 has 15 amino acids. Here the CDR3 DNA reads TGTGCCAGCTCATCGATGACTAGGGCTTCAGATACGCAGTATTTT. This codes for CASSSMTRASDTQYF.